This TCR beta chain is from a study of OX40 agonist ivuxolimab in advanced cancers. Produced via immunoSEQ multiplex PCR; TCRdb's table is partial and in-frame only. Among about 17,000 clones listed, more than 70% were seen once. Concerning this clone: The antigen is not known.

Findings of the study overall: Clonal expansion by week 6 occurred in CD4+ and CD8+ blood T cells (at 0.1 to 3.0 mg/kg). Compared with others, partial responders at 0.1-3.0 mg/kg displayed clonal expansion among the lowest.

The TCR originated in an adult with an advanced solid tumor such as melanoma, head and neck, liver or kidney cancer. The material was CD4+ or CD8+ T cells sorted from blood, obtained in a trial of the OX40 agonist ivuxolimab.

CDR3 loop: CASSVRAGGPLAETQYF. Written as DNA, the CDR3 is TGTGCCAGCAGCGTAAGAGCGGGAGGGCCTTTAGCGGAGACCCAGTACTTC. This chain connects TRBV27 to TRBJ2-5; 10 bases fit TRBD2. CDR3 length: 17 residues. The V gene end was trimmed by 6 bases and the J gene end by 5 bases; junction bases not matched to a gene: 15. Germline V gene data show CDR1 as MNHEY and CDR2 as SMNVEV (reference sequence).